The 26 T cell receptor beta chains presented below share a single source sample, sequenced in a study of shared clonotypes between healthy human individuals. Sequencing was performed with immunoSEQ multiplex PCR; in TCRdb, only in-frame clones are kept and a portion is missing. The profile shows roughly 1.5 million clones, 95% to 99% of them singletons. The specimen sequenced was naive CD4+ T cells sorted from blood. Sample subset: CD45RA+ positively selected. The receptors originated from a man in his thirties or forties in good health.

V is TRBV9 and J is TRBJ2-1; D call uncertain. In germline, CDR1 is SGDLS, CDR2 YYNGEE. This CDR3 is 14 amino acids long. Trimming cost V 3 bases and J 5 bases, with 12 bases left between them. For the CDR3, the DNA is TGTGCCAGCAGCGAGGCCCTGACTGACAATGAGCAGTTCTTC. This gives the protein CASSEALTDNEQFF.

This chain's CDR3 is CASRPPLGGRVTDTQYF. The CDR3 DNA reads TGTGCCAGCAGGCCACCTCTGGGCGGGAGGGTCACAGATACGCAGTATTTT. The J gene is TRBJ2-3, the V gene TRBV27; TRBD2 agrees at 9 bases. With V trimmed by 6 bases and J by 2 bases, 12 bases remained unmatched. CDR1 is MNHEY and CDR2 is SMNVEV in the germline V gene (reference sequence). The length of the CDR3 is 17 residues.

The V and J genes are TRBV6-6 and TRBJ1-1, with no clear D. From germline, CDR1 is MNHNY and CDR2 SVGAGI (reference sequence). Trimming took off 2 bases at V and 1 base at J, with 5 bases between the two ends. The CDR3 totals 13 residues. The CDR3 here is CASSYEGNTEAFF. Written as DNA, the CDR3 is TGTGCCAGCAGTTACGAGGGGAACACTGAAGCTTTCTTT.

The V call is TRBV7-2, the J call TRBJ2-7, with 11 bases aligning to TRBD1. J gave up 2 bases and V 3 bases, and 9 bases lay outside the gene matches. The CDR3 length is 17 residues. Germline CDR1 reads SGHTA; CDR2 reads FQGNSA. This CDR3 reads CASSFRRLGQGAYEQYF. The CDR3 region has the DNA TGTGCCAGCAGCTTCCGCAGGCTGGGACAGGGGGCCTACGAGCAGTACTTC.

The chain is built from TRBV5-1 and TRBJ2-2, with 10 bases identical to TRBD2. CDR3 size: 20 residues. V trimming: 5 bases; J trimming: 0 bases; junction bases outside the gene matches: 16. CDR1 SGHRS and CDR2 YFSETQ come from the germline V gene. CDR3 in DNA: TGCGCCAGCAGATCGACCGGGCTAGCGGGAGTCAACACGAACACCGGGGAGCTGTTTTTT. Translating it yields CASRSTGLAGVNTNTGELFF. Full variable domain (remainder filled in from reference TRBV5-1 and TRBJ2-2): KAGVTQTPRYLIKTRGQQVTLSCSPISGHRSVSWYQQTPGQGLQFLFEYFSETQRNKGNFPGRFSGRQFSNSRSEMNVSTLELGDSALYLCASRSTGLAGVNTNTGELFFGEGSRLTVL.

V and J are TRBV14 and TRBJ2-1; TRBD2 is a possible D gene (6 bases). The CDR3 sequence is 20 residues long. V lost 1 base and J 0 bases, leaving 22 bases between the germline ends. The germline CDR1 and CDR2 sequences are SGHDN and FVKESK. The CDR3 nucleotides are TGTGCCAGCAGCCAAGTAGGCAAGGCGGGCGGGATTAGCTCCTACAATGAGCAGTTCTTC. This sequence encodes CASSQVGKAGGISSYNEQFF.

The rearrangement joins TRBV5-4 to TRBJ2-7; 7 nucleotides match TRBD1. CDR1 is SGHNT, CDR2 YYREEE, per germline (reference sequence). Trimming at V came to 3 bases and at J to 4 bases, leaving 10 bases not matched to a gene. The CDR3 is made up of 15 amino acids. CDR3 amino acids: CASSSKNGQAYEQYF. DNA for the CDR3: TGTGCCAGCAGCTCCAAAAATGGACAGGCTTACGAGCAGTACTTC.

The rearrangement uses TRBV18 and TRBJ2-7, with TRBD1 as a possible D gene (6 bases). V was clipped by 3 bases and J by 3 bases, with 21 bases between them. Germline V lookup: CDR1 KGHSH, CDR2 LQKENI. This CDR3 comprises 17 residues. CDR3 sequence reads: CASSPAHARGILYEQYF. In DNA form, the CDR3 reads TGTGCCAGCTCACCGGCCCATGCCAGGGGCATCCTCTACGAGCAGTACTTC.

This clone is a singleton in its sample. This chain connects TRBV27 to TRBJ2-5, with D maybe TRBD2 (6 bases). V was pared by 0 bases and J by 9 bases, with 17 bases between. The CDR3 is 15 residues long. CDR1 is MNHEY and CDR2 is SMNVEV in the germline V gene (reference sequence). CDR3 protein: CASSLSGLGGSAQYF. Here the CDR3 DNA reads TGTGCCAGCAGTTTATCAGGATTGGGAGGTTCGGCCCAGTACTTC.

This clone was seen only once. The chain recombines TRBV27 with TRBJ2-1; D gene uncertain. The CDR3 totals 12 residues. V shed 6 bases and J shed 2 bases, with 5 bases lying between them. Germline V CDR1 and CDR2: MNHEY, SMNVEV (reference sequence). The CDR3 here is CASRLTYNEQFF. The CDR3, as DNA: TGTGCCAGCAGATTAACCTACAATGAGCAGTTCTTC.

This sequence joins TRBV7-9 and TRBJ2-1; D gene ambiguous. V lost 1 base to trimming and J lost 7 bases, with 11 bases between them. Germline V CDR1 and CDR2: SEHNR, FQNEAQ (reference sequence). The length of the CDR3 is 14 residues. For the CDR3, the DNA is TGTGCCAGCAGCTTAGGAGTGAGGAAAAATGAGCAGTTCTTC. It yields the protein CASSLGVRKNEQFF.

The gene calls are TRBV18 and TRBJ1-1; TRBD1 agrees at 11 bases. This CDR3 is 17 amino acids long. The V and J ends lost 2 bases and 0 bases, in that order; junction bases with no gene match: 5. From germline, CDR1 is KGHSH and CDR2 LQKENI. The CDR3 DNA reads as TGTGCCAGCTCACCAGTGGGGACAGGGGGGATGAACACTGAAGCTTTCTTT. Translating gives CASSPVGTGGMNTEAFF.

DNA of the CDR3: TGCGCCAGCAGTCCCATATCCCCCGGGGAGCTGTTTTTT. Translation: CASSPISPGELFF. The gene calls are TRBV5-1 and TRBJ2-2; D is undetermined. Germline lookup yields CDR1 SGHRS and CDR2 YFSETQ. V was shortened by 5 bases and J by 6 bases, with 11 bases between the two germline ends. The CDR3 length is 13 residues.

The chain is built from TRBV5-6 and TRBJ2-2, with D uncertain. This CDR3 contains 14 residues. The germline V and J ends were trimmed by 0 bases and 6 bases, with 9 bases remaining between them. Per the germline V gene, CDR1 is SGHDT and CDR2 is YYEEEE. The CDR3 DNA follows: TGTGCCAGCAGCTTGGTGTCGAGCCCCGGGGAGCTGTTTTTT. Its protein is CASSLVSSPGELFF.

V usage is TRBV10-1 and J usage is TRBJ2-1; 11 bases line up with TRBD2. This CDR3 has 16 amino acids. CDR1 and CDR2 from the germline V gene are WNHNN and SYGVQD (reference sequence). The junction had 5 bases not matched to a gene; V was cut back by 0 bases and J by 7 bases. CDR3 in amino acids: CASSESGTSGSNEQFF. The CDR3 DNA follows: TGCGCCAGCAGTGAGTCTGGAACTAGCGGGAGTAATGAGCAGTTCTTC.

The rearrangement uses TRBV19 and TRBJ1-5; no clear D gene. Trimming removed 4 bases at V and 0 bases at J, with 10 bases between. The CDR3 extends over 15 amino acids. Germline loops: CDR1 LNHDA, CDR2 SQIVND (reference sequence). In DNA, the CDR3 is TGTGCCAGTAGTAACGAGTTAAATAGCAATCAGCCCCAGCATTTT. Its translation is CASSNELNSNQPQHF.

This chain uses TRBV10-3 with TRBJ2-3, with TRBD1 matching 9 bases. Germline V CDR1 and CDR2: ENHRY, SYGVKD. The CDR3 has 12 amino acids. V dropped 11 bases and J dropped 9; count of bases not matched to a gene: 9. The CDR3 sequence: CAARGDRETQYF. The CDR3 nucleotides are TGTGCCGCCCGCGGGGACAGGGAAACGCAGTATTTT.

The CDR3 nucleotides are TGTGCCAGCAGTGAGAGGGGGCCCACCGGGGAGCTGTTTTTT. Its protein product is CASSERGPTGELFF. The genes are TRBV2 and TRBJ2-2, with TRBD1 matching 7 bases. V was clipped by 3 bases and J by 4 bases; unmatched bases: 2. The germline gives CDR1 SNHLY, CDR2 FYNNEI. The CDR3 consists of 14 residues.

This clone was counted a single time. V is TRBV6-4 and J is TRBJ1-4; 12 bases agree with TRBD1. This CDR3 region has 15 residues. Germline V lookup: CDR1 MRHNA, CDR2 SNTAGT. J gave up 5 bases and V 5 bases, and 3 bases lay outside the gene matches. This chain's CDR3 is CASSPGQGANEKLFF. CDR3 DNA: TGTGCCAGCAGTCCGGGACAGGGGGCGAATGAAAAACTGTTTTTT.

This rearrangement joins TRBV7-4 to TRBJ1-4, with a weak D call TRBD1 (6 bases). Germline values: CDR1 SGHVT, CDR2 SQSDAQ. The CDR3 sequence is 18 residues long. The V end was cut by 1 base, the J end by 0 bases, with 15 bases between. The CDR3 bases are TGTGCCAGCAGCTTAGGACCGGGACACTATGCAACTAATGAAAAACTGTTTTTT. This encodes CASSLGPGHYATNEKLFF.

Notes on this clone: The sample contains more than one DNA sequence encoding this CDR3. V is TRBV5-5 and J is TRBJ2-7; D might be TRBD2 (7 bases). Germline CDR1 is SGHKS and CDR2 is YYEKEE (reference sequence). The V gene lost 0 bases and the J gene lost 0 bases, with 10 bases spanning the gap. The length of the CDR3 is 15 residues. Here the CDR3 DNA reads TGTGCCAGCAGCTTGGCGGGGGGACACTCCTACGAGCAGTACTTC. Its translation is CASSLAGGHSYEQYF.

Here the CDR3 reads CASSTASGRDNEQFF. CDR3 nucleotide sequence: TGTGCCAGCAGTACCGCTAGCGGGAGAGACAATGAGCAGTTCTTC. This sequence joins TRBV28 and TRBJ2-1; 10 bases fit TRBD2. Germline V gene sequence: CDR1 MDHEN, CDR2 SYDVKM. The CDR3 is made up of 15 amino acids. After removal of 5 bases from V and 5 bases from J, the junction contained 6 bases not matched to a gene.

V gene TRBV15 combines with J gene TRBJ1-1; D possibly corresponds to TRBD1 (5 bases). With 2 bases removed from V and 0 bases from J, the gap between germline ends came to 13 bases. Germline V gives CDR1 LNHNV, CDR2 YYDKDF (reference sequence). This CDR3 has 16 residues. CDR3 coding DNA: TGTGCCACCAGCAGATTTAAGGCAGGGTTGAACACTGAAGCTTTCTTT. Its protein is CATSRFKAGLNTEAFF.

The V and J genes are TRBV9 and TRBJ2-5; possible D gene TRBD2, 6 bases. Germline values: CDR1 SGDLS, CDR2 YYNGEE. The germline V and J ends were trimmed by 3 bases and 7 bases, with 13 bases remaining between them. The CDR3 runs 13 residues. The CDR3 loop is CASSAGLKGTQYF. The CDR3 DNA follows: TGTGCCAGCAGCGCCGGACTAAAGGGGACCCAGTACTTC.

The gene calls are TRBV5-5 and TRBJ2-2, with 8 bases identical to TRBD1. CDR3 size: 15 residues. Germline CDR1 SGHKS, CDR2 YYEKEE (reference sequence). The V segment lost 1 base and the J segment 4 bases; nucleotides outside the gene matches: 3. CDR3 loop: CASSLITGGTGELFF. The CDR3 bases are TGTGCCAGCAGCTTGATAACAGGGGGCACCGGGGAGCTGTTTTTT.

The V and J genes are TRBV6-5 and TRBJ2-2; 12 nucleotides align to TRBD2. Germline V lookup: CDR1 MNHEY, CDR2 SVGAGI. This CDR3 contains 15 residues. Trimming cost V 4 bases and J 6 bases; bases outside gene matches: 3. CDR3 loop: CASSSTSGSPGELFF. Written as DNA, the CDR3 is TGTGCCAGCAGTTCGACTAGCGGGAGTCCCGGGGAGCTGTTTTTT.